The 9 T cell receptor beta chains below come from one sample, sequenced in a study of OX40 agonist ivuxolimab in advanced cancers. TCRdb's table, derived via immunoSEQ multiplex PCR, lists solely in-frame clones and lacks some. The sample consists of 60,000 or so clones, approximately 94% of them appearing once. Sequenced here: CD4+ or CD8+ T cells sorted from blood, sampled in a trial of the OX40 agonist ivuxolimab. Receptor source: an adult with an advanced solid tumor such as melanoma, head and neck, liver or kidney cancer.

The chain couples TRBV27 to TRBJ2-7; D remains ambiguous. The CDR3 covers 14 residues. Deletions cut 0 bases from V and 0 bases from J, with 6 bases between. Germline CDR1 and CDR2: MNHEY and SMNVEV (reference sequence). This CDR3 is CASSLSDNSYEQYF. The CDR3 DNA reads TGTGCCAGCAGTTTATCTGACAACTCCTACGAGCAGTACTTC.

This chain uses TRBV27 with TRBJ1-2, with TRBD1 identical over 10 bases. The germline CDR1 and CDR2 sequences are MNHEY and SMNVEV (reference sequence). J gave up 6 bases and V 6 bases, and 1 base lay outside the gene matches. The length of the CDR3 is 12 residues. CDR3 sequence: CASRTGGHGYTF. The CDR3 nucleotides are TGTGCCAGCAGGACAGGGGGCCATGGCTACACCTTC.

The chain employs TRBV10-3 and TRBJ2-1; 12 bases align to TRBD2. CDR1 is ENHRY, CDR2 SYGVKD, per germline. The trim removed 0 bases at V and 10 bases at J, leaving 4 bases unmatched. This CDR3 comprises 15 residues. The CDR3 DNA follows: TGTGCCATCAGTGAGTCTTGGACTAGCGGGGAGGAGCAGTTCTTC. It yields the protein CAISESWTSGEEQFF.

This chain connects TRBV6-5 to TRBJ2-7; possibly TRBD1 for D (6 bases). This CDR3 comprises 15 residues. Trimming cost V 7 bases and J 2 bases, with 18 bases left between them. Germline values: CDR1 MNHEY, CDR2 SVGAGI. The CDR3 region has the DNA TGTGCCAGCACCCAGGGACAAACCGACACCTACGAGCAGTACTTC. It translates to CASTQGQTDTYEQYF.

This sequence joins TRBV5-6 and TRBJ2-1, with TRBD1 identical over 10 bases. The CDR3 is 16 amino acids. Trimming took 4 bases from V and 2 from J; bases not matched to a gene: 6. Germline V CDR1 and CDR2: SGHDT, YYEEEE. CDR3 DNA: TGTGCCAGCAGCCACAGCGGGACAGGGGCCTACAATGAGCAGTTCTTC. Protein: CASSHSGTGAYNEQFF.

The chain employs TRBV4-1 and TRBJ1-1, with D tentatively TRBD1 (5 bases). Germline V CDR1 and CDR2: MGHRA, YSYEKL. V lost 2 bases and J lost 2, with 9 bases in between. The CDR3 runs to 14 residues. CDR3: CASSQLTANTEAFF. The CDR3 DNA follows: TGCGCCAGCAGCCAACTGACAGCTAACACTGAAGCTTTCTTT.

This clone was detected only once. V gene TRBV13 combines with J gene TRBJ2-1; 8 bases are shared with TRBD2. Germline-derived CDR1 and CDR2 are PRHDT and FYEKMQ (reference sequence). The length of the CDR3 is 16 residues. With 2 bases clipped from V and 5 bases from J, the junction kept 8 bases outside the gene matches. CDR3 in DNA: TGTGCCAGCAGCTTACGAGGGCGGGAGGTCGACAATGAGCAGTTCTTC. Encoded protein: CASSLRGREVDNEQFF.

The V gene is TRBV6-6, the J gene TRBJ2-3; tentatively, D is TRBD2 (6 bases). Germline-derived CDR1 and CDR2 are MNHNY and SVGAGI (reference sequence). The CDR3 runs to 12 residues. V was cut by 6 bases and J by 6 bases, with 10 bases left in between. The CDR3 spells CASSHGRDTQYF. The CDR3 nucleotides read TGTGCCAGCAGCCATGGGAGGGATACGCAGTATTTT.

The count of this clone is one. The chain combines TRBV9 with TRBJ1-1; D perhaps matches TRBD1 (6 bases). The CDR3 runs 15 residues. The V end was cut by 2 bases, the J end by 1 base, with 12 bases between. Germline V lookup: CDR1 SGDLS, CDR2 YYNGEE. CDR3 nucleotide sequence: TGTGCCAGCAGCGTTTCAGGGGTCGGGAACACTGAAGCTTTCTTT. Protein product: CASSVSGVGNTEAFF.